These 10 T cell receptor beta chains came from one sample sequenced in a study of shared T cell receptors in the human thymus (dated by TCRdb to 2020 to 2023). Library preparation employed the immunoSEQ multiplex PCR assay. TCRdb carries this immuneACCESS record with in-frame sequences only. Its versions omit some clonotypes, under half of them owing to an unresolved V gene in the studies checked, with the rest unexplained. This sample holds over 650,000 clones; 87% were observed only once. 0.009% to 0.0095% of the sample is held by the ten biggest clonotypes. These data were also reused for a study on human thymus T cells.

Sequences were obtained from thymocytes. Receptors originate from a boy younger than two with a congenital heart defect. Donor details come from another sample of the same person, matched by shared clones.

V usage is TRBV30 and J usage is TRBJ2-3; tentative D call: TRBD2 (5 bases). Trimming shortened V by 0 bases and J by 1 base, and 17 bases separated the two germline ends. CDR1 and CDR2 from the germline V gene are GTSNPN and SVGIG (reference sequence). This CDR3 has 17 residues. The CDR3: CAWSVWIAPHRTDTQYF. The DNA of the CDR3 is TGTGCCTGGAGTGTATGGATAGCGCCCCATCGCACAGATACGCAGTATTTT.

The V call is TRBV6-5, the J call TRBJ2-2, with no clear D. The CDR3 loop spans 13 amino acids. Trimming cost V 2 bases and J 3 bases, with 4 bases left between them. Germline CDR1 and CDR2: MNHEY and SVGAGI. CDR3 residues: CASSYLYTGELFF. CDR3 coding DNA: TGTGCCAGCAGTTACCTGTACACCGGGGAGCTGTTTTTT.

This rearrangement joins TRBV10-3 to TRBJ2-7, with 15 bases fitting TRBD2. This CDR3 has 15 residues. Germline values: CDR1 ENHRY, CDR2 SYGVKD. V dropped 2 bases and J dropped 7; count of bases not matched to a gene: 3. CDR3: CAISEPGTSGREQYF. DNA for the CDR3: TGTGCCATCAGTGAGCCCGGGACTAGCGGGAGGGAGCAGTACTTC.

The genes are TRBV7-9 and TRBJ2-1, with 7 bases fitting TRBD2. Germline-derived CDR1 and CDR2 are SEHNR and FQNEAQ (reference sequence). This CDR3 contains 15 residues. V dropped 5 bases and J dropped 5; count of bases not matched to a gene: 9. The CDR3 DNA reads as TGTGCCAGCAGCCGTGGCGGGACTACCGACAATGAGCAGTTCTTC. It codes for CASSRGGTTDNEQFF.

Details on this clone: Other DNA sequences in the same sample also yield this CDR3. The CDR3 DNA sequence: TGTGCCACCAAGACAGGGCAGGATTCACCCCTCCACTTT. Translation gives CATKTGQDSPLHF. The chain has TRBV6-5 and TRBJ1-6; 7 bases line up with TRBD1. The J segment lost 8 bases and the V segment lost 10 bases, leaving 8 bases of the junction unmatched. The CDR3 consists of 13 residues. The V gene's germline CDR1 is MNHEY and CDR2 SVGAGI.

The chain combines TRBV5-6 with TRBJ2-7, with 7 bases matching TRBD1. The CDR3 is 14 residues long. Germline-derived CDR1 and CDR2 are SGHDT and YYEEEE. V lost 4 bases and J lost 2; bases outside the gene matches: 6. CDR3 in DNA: TGTGCCAGCAGCGAGATAACAGGGGCCTACGAGCAGTACTTC. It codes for CASSEITGAYEQYF.

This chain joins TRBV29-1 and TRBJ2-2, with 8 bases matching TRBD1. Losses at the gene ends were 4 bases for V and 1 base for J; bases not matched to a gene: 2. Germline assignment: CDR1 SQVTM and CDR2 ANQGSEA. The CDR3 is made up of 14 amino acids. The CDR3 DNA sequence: TGCAGCGTTGCGGGGACAGGGAACACCGGGGAGCTGTTTTTT. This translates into CSVAGTGNTGELFF.

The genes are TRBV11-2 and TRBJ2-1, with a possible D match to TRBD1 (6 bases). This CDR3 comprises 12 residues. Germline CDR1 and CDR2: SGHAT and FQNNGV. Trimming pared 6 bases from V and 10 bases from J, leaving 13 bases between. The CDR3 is CASSHRVPEQFF. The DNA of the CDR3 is TGTGCCAGCAGTCACAGGGTTCCCGAGCAGTTCTTC.

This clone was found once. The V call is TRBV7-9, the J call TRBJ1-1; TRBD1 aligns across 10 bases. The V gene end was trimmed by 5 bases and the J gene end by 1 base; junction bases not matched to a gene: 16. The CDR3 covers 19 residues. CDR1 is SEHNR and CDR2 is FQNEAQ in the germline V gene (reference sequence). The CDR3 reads CASSQSGGRQGAENTEAFF. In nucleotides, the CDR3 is TGTGCCAGCAGCCAGAGCGGCGGACGACAGGGGGCGGAGAACACTGAAGCTTTCTTT. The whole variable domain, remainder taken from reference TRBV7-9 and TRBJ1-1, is DTGVSQNPRHKITKRGQNVTFRCDPISEHNRLYWYRQTLGQGPEFLTYFQNEAQLEKSRLLSDRFSAERPKGSFSTLEIQRTEQGDSAMYLCASSQSGGRQGAENTEAFFGQGTRLTVV.

This chain's CDR3 is CASSPRQGNNYGYTF. In nucleotides, the CDR3 is TGTGCCAGCAGCCCACGACAGGGGAATAACTATGGCTACACCTTC. J is TRBJ1-2 and V is TRBV9, with 8 nucleotides matching TRBD1. Germline lookup yields CDR1 SGDLS and CDR2 YYNGEE. The V segment lost 4 bases and the J segment 1 base; nucleotides outside the gene matches: 6. This CDR3 is 15 amino acids long.